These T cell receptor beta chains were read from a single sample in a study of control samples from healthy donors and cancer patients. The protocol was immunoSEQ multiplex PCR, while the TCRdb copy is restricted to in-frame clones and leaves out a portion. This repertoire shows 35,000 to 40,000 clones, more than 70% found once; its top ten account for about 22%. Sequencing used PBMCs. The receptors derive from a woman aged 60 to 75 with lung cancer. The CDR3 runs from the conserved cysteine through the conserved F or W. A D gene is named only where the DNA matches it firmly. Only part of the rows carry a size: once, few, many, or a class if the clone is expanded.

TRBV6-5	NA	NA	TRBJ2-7	TGTGCCAGCTCGGGGATCGGAGACGAGCAGTACTTC	CASSGIGDEQYF
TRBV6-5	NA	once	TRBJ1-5	TGTGCCAGCAGTCGGGGACGGTATAGCAATCAGCCCCAGCATTTT	CASSRGRYSNQPQHF
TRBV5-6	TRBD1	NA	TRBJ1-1	TGTGCCAGCAGCTTGACAGGGGGCTTAGACACTGAAGCTTTCTTT	CASSLTGGLDTEAFF
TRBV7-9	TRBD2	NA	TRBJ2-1	TGTGCCAGCAGCTTCACCGCGGGAGAGAATGAGCAGTTCTTC	CASSFTAGENEQFF
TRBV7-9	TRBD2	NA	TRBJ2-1	TGTGCCAGCAGCTTATGGGCCAGCGGGGGTCTCAATGAGCAGTTCTTC	CASSLWASGGLNEQFF
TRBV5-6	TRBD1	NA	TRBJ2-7	TGTGCCAGCAGCTTCGGTACAGGGGGCTCCTCCTACGAGCAGTACTTC	CASSFGTGGSSYEQYF
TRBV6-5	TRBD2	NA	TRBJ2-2	TGTGCCAGCAGTTACTCTTGGGGGAGGGCCGGGGAGCTGTTTTTT	CASSYSWGRAGELFF
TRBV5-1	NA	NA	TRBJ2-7	TGCGCCAGCAGGAGAGAGGCATCGGTCTACGAGCAGTACTTC	CASRREASVYEQYF
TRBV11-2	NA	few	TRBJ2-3	TGTGCCAGCAGCTTAGGGGACGGGACAGATACGCAGTATTTT	CASSLGDGTDTQYF
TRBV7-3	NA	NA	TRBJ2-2	TGTGCCAGCAGCTTCGAGGGGACCGGGGAGCTGTTTTTT	CASSFEGTGELFF
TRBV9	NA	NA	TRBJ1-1	TGTGCCAGCAGCGTGACAGATAAAAGTGAAGCTTTCTTT	CASSVTDKSEAFF
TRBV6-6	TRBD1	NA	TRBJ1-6	TGTGCCAGCAGTCGACAGGGGAGTGTCCTCCGGAATTCACCCCTCCACTTT	CASSRQGSVLRNSPLHF
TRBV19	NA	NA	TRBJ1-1	TGTGCCACTAGTAAGAGGGGTGAGGGCGGCACTGAAGCTTTCTTT	CATSKRGEGGTEAFF
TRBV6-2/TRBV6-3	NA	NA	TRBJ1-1	TGTGCCAGCAGTTACTCGGGGATAGATGGAACTTTCTTT	CASSYSGIDGTFF
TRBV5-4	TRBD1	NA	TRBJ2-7	TGTGCCAGCAGCTCCGGGACAGGGCTGAGGGAGCAGTACTTC	CASSSGTGLREQYF
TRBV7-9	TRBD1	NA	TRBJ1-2	TGTGCCGGTGACAGGGACTACTATGGCTACACCTTC	CAGDRDYYGYTF
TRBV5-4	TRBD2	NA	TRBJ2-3	TGTGCCAGCAGCTTGCTAGCGGGAGATACGCAGTATTTT	CASSLLAGDTQYF
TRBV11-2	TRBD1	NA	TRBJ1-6	TGTGCCAGCAGCCCCCCCGGGACAGGGAATTCACCCCTCCACTTT	CASSPPGTGNSPLHF
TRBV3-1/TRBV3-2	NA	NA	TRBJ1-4	TGTGCCAGCAGCCAAAATTGGGGTAATGAAAAACTGTTTTTT	CASSQNWGNEKLFF
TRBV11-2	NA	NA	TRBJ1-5	TGTGCCAGCAGTCCCGGGCAGGGCTTTAATCAGCCCCAGCATTTT	CASSPGQGFNQPQHF
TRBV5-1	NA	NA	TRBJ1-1	TGCGCCAGCAGCTTGGCCAACAGGGCGCCGGCTGAAGCTTTCTTT	CASSLANRAPAEAFF
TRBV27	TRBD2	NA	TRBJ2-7	TGTGCCAGCAGTGCCGGGGAGGGCTACGAGCAGTACTTC	CASSAGEGYEQYF
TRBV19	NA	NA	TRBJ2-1	TGTGCCAGTAGTATAAGACGTGGGGCAGGCTCCTACAATGAGCAGTTCTTC	CASSIRRGAGSYNEQFF
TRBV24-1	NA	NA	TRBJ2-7	TGTGCCACCAGTGATCCATTAAGTGCCGAGCAGTACTTC	CATSDPLSAEQYF
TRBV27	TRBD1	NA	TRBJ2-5	TGTGCCAGCAGCCGCCTACTGATCGGGACAGCTTTTCAAGAGACCCAGTACTTC	CASSRLLIGTAFQETQYF
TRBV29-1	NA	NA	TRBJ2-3	TGCAGCATGTGTACAGATAGCACAGATACGCAGTATTTT	CSMCTDSTDTQYF
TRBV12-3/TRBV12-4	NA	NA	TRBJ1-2	TGTGCCAGCGGAAACTATGGCTACACCTTC	CASGNYGYTF
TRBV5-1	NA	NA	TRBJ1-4	TGCGCCAGCAGCTTTCTGGGGGGAAATGAAAAACTGTTTTTT	CASSFLGGNEKLFF
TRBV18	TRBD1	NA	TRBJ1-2	TGTGCCAGCTCACCAATAGAAACAGGGGACGGCTACACCTTC	CASSPIETGDGYTF
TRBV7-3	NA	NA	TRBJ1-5	TGTGCCAGCAGCTTGACAGTTAATCAGCCCCAGCATTTT	CASSLTVNQPQHF
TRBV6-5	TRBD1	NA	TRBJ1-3	TGTGCCAGCAACGACAGGGTGCGAAACACCATATATTTT	CASNDRVRNTIYF
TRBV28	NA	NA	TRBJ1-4	TGTGCCACCCGGGGGCCCTCCGGGAGAGAAAAACTGTTTTTT	CATRGPSGREKLFF
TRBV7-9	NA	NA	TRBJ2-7	TGTGCCAGCAGCTTACCGACAGGCTACGAGCAGTACTTC	CASSLPTGYEQYF
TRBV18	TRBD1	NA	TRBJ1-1	TGTGCCAGCTCACCCGGAACAGGGGCGGTGAACACTGAAGCTTTCTTT	CASSPGTGAVNTEAFF
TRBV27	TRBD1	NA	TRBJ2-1	TGTGCCAGCAGTCGAGACCAATTTTGGGACAGGGAGAATGAGCAGTTCTTC	CASSRDQFWDRENEQFF
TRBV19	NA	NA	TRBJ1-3	TGTGCCAGTAGTTCGACATCTCCGGGAAACACCATATATTTT	CASSSTSPGNTIYF
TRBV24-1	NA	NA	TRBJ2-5	TGTGCCACCAGTGATGGTGCTAGCGCAGAGACCCAGTACTTC	CATSDGASAETQYF
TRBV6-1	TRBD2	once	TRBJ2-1	TGTGCCAGCAGTGAACAAGGTGGGACTAGGGTATACAATGAGCAGTTCTTC	CASSEQGGTRVYNEQFF
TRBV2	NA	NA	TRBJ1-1	TGTGCCAGAGCCCCCGGGGTGAACACTGAAGCTTTCTTT	CARAPGVNTEAFF
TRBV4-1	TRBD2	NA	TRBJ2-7	TGCGCCAGCAGCCAATATGATGCTAGCGGGGAAGAGGAGCAGTACTTC	CASSQYDASGEEEQYF
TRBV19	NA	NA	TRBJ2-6	TGTGCCAGTATTGGCCGGACCTCTGGGGCCAACGTCCTGACTTTC	CASIGRTSGANVLTF
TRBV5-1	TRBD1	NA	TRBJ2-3	TGCGCCAGCAGCTTACAGGGGTGGGAAACAGATACGCAGTATTTT	CASSLQGWETDTQYF
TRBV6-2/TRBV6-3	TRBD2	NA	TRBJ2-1	TGTGCCAGCAGCCACGGACTAGCGGGGAGGGGTGAGCAGTTCTTC	CASSHGLAGRGEQFF
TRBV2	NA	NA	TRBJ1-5	TGTGCCAGCAGTGACATGGGACAAATTAATCAGCCCCAGCATTTT	CASSDMGQINQPQHF
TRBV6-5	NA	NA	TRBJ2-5	TGTGCCAGCAGTTACGCAGCGTCCCGGGCAGAGACCCAGTACTTC	CASSYAASRAETQYF
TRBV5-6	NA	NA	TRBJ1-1	TGTGCCAGCAGCTCACCCTTCTCAAACACTGAAGCTTTCTTT	CASSSPFSNTEAFF
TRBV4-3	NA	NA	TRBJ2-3	TGCGCCAGCAGCCAAGCGACAGCAGGACAGTCAGATACGCAGTATTTT	CASSQATAGQSDTQYF
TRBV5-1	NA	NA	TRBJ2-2	TGCGCCAGCAGCTCAGGGGTATCGAACACCGGGGAGCTGTTTTTT	CASSSGVSNTGELFF
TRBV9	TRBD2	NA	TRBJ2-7	TGTGCCAGCAACCTAGCGGGAGAAGGCGAGCAGTACTTC	CASNLAGEGEQYF
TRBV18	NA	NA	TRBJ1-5	TGTGCCAGCTCACCGTCGGAGAGGCAGCCCCAGCATTTT	CASSPSERQPQHF
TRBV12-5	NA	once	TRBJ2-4	TGTGCTAGTGGTTTGGTACTGGATGCAGGGCAAAAAAACATTCAGTACTTC	CASGLVLDAGQKNIQYF
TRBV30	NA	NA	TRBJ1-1	TGTGCCTGGAGTTCCAGGGTTGAAGCTTTCTTT	CAWSSRVEAFF
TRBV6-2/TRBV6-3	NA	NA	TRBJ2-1	TGTGCCAGCAGTTATGTGGCTGACTCTGAGTTCTTC	CASSYVADSEFF
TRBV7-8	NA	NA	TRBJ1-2	TGTGCCAGCAGCTTAGGGTCCCCAGGGGACTATGGCTACACCTTC	CASSLGSPGDYGYTF
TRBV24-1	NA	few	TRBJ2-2	TGTGCCACCAGTGATTCACCAAGTACGAACACCGGGGAGCTGTTTTTT	CATSDSPSTNTGELFF
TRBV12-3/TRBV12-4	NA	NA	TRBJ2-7	TGTGCCAGCAGTTTGACGTTCTCCTACGAGCAGTACTTC	CASSLTFSYEQYF
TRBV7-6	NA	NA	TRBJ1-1	TGTGCCAGCAGCTTAGGGGAGGGGAACACTGAAGCTTTCTTT	CASSLGEGNTEAFF